A single sample gave rise to the 15 T cell receptor beta chains below, sequenced in a study. TCRdb reanalysed the 5' RACE reads using MiXCR and keeps one entry per CDR3 protein. The sample carries around 50,000 distinct CDR3 sequences, roughly 28% recorded once. Treg sorting used a CD4+CD25+CD127-/low gate. The material sequenced was tumor-infiltrating Tregs sorted from the breast tumor. These TCRs come from a female donor with breast cancer.

This chain joins TRBV20-1 and TRBJ2-4, with 15 nucleotides matching TRBD2. Germline V gives CDR1 DFQATT, CDR2 SNEGSKA (reference sequence). This CDR3 has 18 amino acids. J was trimmed by 6 bases and V by 0 bases; bases with no gene match: 9. The CDR3 DNA reads TGCAGTGCTAGAGATCCCCGGCCGGGACTAGCGGGAGGAAACATTCAGTACTTC. Translation gives CSARDPRPGLAGGNIQYF.

The chain employs TRBV5-5 and TRBJ1-1; 9 bases line up with TRBD1. The CDR3 is 14 amino acids. The V and J ends lost 0 bases and 11 bases, in that order; junction bases with no gene match: 8. CDR1 is SGHKS, CDR2 YYEKEE, per germline (reference sequence). CDR3 in DNA: TGTGCCAGCAGCTTGGCCCCGGGACAGGGTATGGCTTTCTTT. It codes for CASSLAPGQGMAFF.

Many counts were recorded for this clonotype. The J gene is TRBJ2-7, the V gene TRBV4-2, with a tentative D call TRBD2 (5 bases). This CDR3 is built from 16 residues. Germline assignment: CDR1 LGHNA and CDR2 YNFKEQ. V lost 0 bases to trimming and J lost 2 bases, with 14 bases between them. CDR3 residues: CASSQDQTVEAYEQYF. DNA of the CDR3: TGTGCCAGCAGCCAAGATCAAACCGTGGAGGCCTACGAGCAGTACTTC.

The rearrangement uses TRBV6-6 and TRBJ1-1; D unclear. The CDR3 sequence is 14 residues long. Germline V gene sequence: CDR1 MNHNY, CDR2 SVGAGI (reference sequence). Trimming pared 0 bases from V and 7 bases from J, leaving 12 bases between. This chain's CDR3 is CASSYSTANREAFF. DNA for the CDR3: TGTGCCAGCAGTTACTCGACGGCGAACCGTGAAGCTTTCTTT.

The chain recombines TRBV5-1 with TRBJ2-2; 8 nucleotides agree with TRBD1. In germline, CDR1 is SGHRS, CDR2 YFSETQ. The CDR3 extends over 15 amino acids. Trimming took 7 bases from V and 0 from J; bases not matched to a gene: 5. In DNA, the CDR3 is TGCGCCAGCCGAATACAGGGGGCGAACACCGGGGAGCTGTTTTTT. Its translation is CASRIQGANTGELFF. Using reference TRBV5-1 and TRBJ2-2 for the parts outside the CDR3, the full variable domain is KAGVTQTPRYLIKTRGQQVTLSCSPISGHRSVSWYQQTPGQGLQFLFEYFSETQRNKGNFPGRFSGRQFSNSRSEMNVSTLELGDSALYLCASRIQGANTGELFFGEGSRLTVL.

The chain couples TRBV20-1 to TRBJ1-5, with 9 positions matching TRBD1. Germline trimming cut 3 bases from V and 7 bases from J; bases unmatched to any gene: 7. The germline gives CDR1 DFQATT, CDR2 SNEGSKA (reference sequence). There are 14 residues in the CDR3. The CDR3 loop is CSARSGTGTQPQHF. Here the CDR3 DNA reads TGCAGTGCTAGGTCCGGGACAGGGACCCAGCCCCAGCATTTT.

This clonotype occurred a few times. This chain uses TRBV20-1 with TRBJ1-5; D not resolved. Germline-derived CDR1 and CDR2 are DFQATT and SNEGSKA (reference sequence). This CDR3 is built from 12 residues. Trimming removed 0 bases at V and 9 bases at J, with 9 bases between. The CDR3: CSARDLSRPQHF. The DNA for the CDR3 is TGCAGTGCTAGAGACCTCAGTCGGCCCCAGCATTTT.

About this clonotype: A much larger clone lies a single base off, so this may be a read error. This sequence joins TRBV6-1 and TRBJ2-7; tentatively, D is TRBD1 (6 bases). CDR1 and CDR2 from the germline V gene are MNHNS and SASEGT. The CDR3 is 15 amino acids. As DNA, the CDR3 is TGTGCCGGCAGCCCGACCGGGACACCCACCTACGAGCAGTACTTC. This codes for CAGSPTGTPTYEQYF.

Details on this clonotype: A much bigger clone sits one base away, suggesting this may be a read error. The chain recombines TRBV7-6 with TRBJ1-2, with 8 bases that match TRBD1. The CDR3 has 16 amino acids. Per the germline V gene, CDR1 is SGHVS and CDR2 is FNYEAQ. The CDR3 DNA reads as TGTGCCGGCAGCCTGACCTACCCAGGGGGCGCGGGTGGCTACACCTTC. This sequence encodes CAGSLTYPGGAGGYTF.

This clonotype has a count of ten or more. The CDR3 region is CASSPGLPRGGTDTQYF. CDR3 coding DNA: TGCGCCAGCAGCCCGGGACTACCCAGGGGGGGCACAGATACGCAGTATTTT. The chain couples TRBV5-1 to TRBJ2-3, with D perhaps matching TRBD1 or TRBD2 (7 bases each). Trimming stripped 4 bases from V and 1 base from J, with 19 bases between. This CDR3 spans 17 amino acids. CDR1 SGHRS and CDR2 YFSETQ come from the germline V gene.

A word on this clonotype: A much larger clone differs from this one at a single base, so this may be a read error. The rearrangement joins TRBV12-3 or TRBV12-4 to TRBJ2-1; D may be TRBD2 (5 bases). This CDR3 contains 15 residues. The chain's CDR3 is CAGRPLARGGNEQFF. CDR3 bases: TGTGCCGGCAGGCCCTTAGCCCGCGGAGGCAATGAGCAGTTCTTC.

This clonotype was counted many times. The J gene is TRBJ2-3, the V gene TRBV11-2, with 8 bases lining up with TRBD2. This CDR3 comprises 15 residues. The ends lost 6 bases at V and 5 bases at J; junction bases unmatched: 10. CDR1 SGHAT and CDR2 FQNNGV come from the germline V gene. DNA of the CDR3: TGTGCCAGCAGACCGAAGCGGGAGAAAATAGATACGCAGTATTTT. Protein: CASRPKREKIDTQYF.

This clonotype was detected a few times. The chain is built from TRBV6-5 and TRBJ2-7; 7 positions match TRBD1. V was pared by 2 bases and J by 2 bases, with 3 bases of the junction left unmatched. The CDR3 is 14 residues long. Germline lookup yields CDR1 MNHEY and CDR2 SVGAGI. CDR3 residues: CASSYGTAPYEQYF. CDR3 bases: TGTGCCAGCAGTTACGGGACAGCGCCCTACGAGCAGTACTTC.

This clonotype was seen a single time. The CDR3 sequence: CAIRGKVQETQYF. The CDR3 DNA reads TGTGCCATCAGGGGGAAAGTGCAAGAGACCCAGTACTTC. The chain recombines TRBV10-3 with TRBJ2-5; D uncertain. The germline V gene encodes CDR1 ENHRY and CDR2 SYGVKD. Trimming took 6 bases from V and 2 from J, leaving 10 bases between them. This CDR3 has 13 residues.

The table lists this clonotype with a few counts. The chain has TRBV30 and TRBJ2-5; the D gene is possibly TRBD2 (6 bases). CDR3 length: 15 amino acids. Per the germline V gene, CDR1 is GTSNPN and CDR2 is SVGIG (reference sequence). Between the trimmed V and J ends, which lost 3 bases and 2 bases, there was a span of 16 bases. Written as DNA, the CDR3 is TGTGCCTGGAGGCGCGGGAAGGGGCGGCAAGAGACCCAGTACTTC. Translation: CAWRRGKGRQETQYF.